A single sample gave rise to the 32 T cell receptor beta chains below, sequenced in a study of long-term antiretroviral therapy in people with HIV. The libraries were made with immunoSEQ v3.0 at survey level. Repertoires were generated with immunoSEQ multiplex PCR, while TCRdb's copy carries only in-frame clones and drops some. The table has about 25,000 clones, 82% seen once. This specimen consisted of unsorted PBMCs, obtained 2.9 years after starting antiretroviral therapy. The receptors stem from a man aged 50-60 years with HIV.

CDR3 residues: CASSGVAAGHYGYTF. The CDR3 coding sequence is TGTGCCAGCTCGGGGGTGGCAGCCGGGCACTATGGCTACACCTTC. The V and J genes are TRBV11-2 and TRBJ1-2, with a tentative D call TRBD1 (5 bases). Germline V gene sequence: CDR1 SGHAT, CDR2 FQNNGV. The CDR3 has 15 amino acids. Trimming took 8 bases from V and 3 from J, leaving 19 bases between them. Full variable domain (missing parts from reference TRBV11-2 and TRBJ1-2): EAGVAQSPRYKIIEKRQSVAFWCNPISGHATLYWYQQILGQGPKLLIQFQNNGVVDDSQLPKDRFSAERLKGVDSTLKIQPAKLEDSAVYLCASSGVAAGHYGYTFGSGTRLTVV.

As regards this clone: Other nucleotide sequences from this sample produce the same CDR3. The CDR3 DNA reads as TGTGCCAGCAGCTTAGCGGGGGGCACCGGGGAGCTGTTTTTT. This translates into CASSLAGGTGELFF. The V gene is TRBV7-2, the J gene TRBJ2-2; D is possibly TRBD2 (6 bases). Germline CDR1 and CDR2: SGHTA and FQGNSA. Trimming cost V 0 bases and J 4 bases, with 6 bases left between them. There are 14 residues in the CDR3. Complete variable domain (other parts from reference TRBV7-2 and TRBJ2-2): GAGVSQSPSNKVTEKGKDVELRCDPISGHTALYWYRQSLGQGLEFLIYFQGNSAPDKSGLPSDRFSAERTGGSVSTLTIQRTQQEDSAVYLCASSLAGGTGELFFGEGSRLTVL.

This clone appeared once. The gene calls are TRBV30 and TRBJ2-3; 11 bases map to TRBD2. CDR1 and CDR2 (germline): GTSNPN, SVGIG (reference sequence). The CDR3 covers 16 residues. The V segment lost 8 bases and the J segment 5 bases; nucleotides outside the gene matches: 15. The CDR3 sequence is CAGNPGPSGGRDTQYF. The DNA for the CDR3 is TGTGCCGGCAATCCTGGGCCTAGCGGGGGGCGAGATACGCAGTATTTT.

The chain is built from TRBV6-6 and TRBJ1-2; a weak D match, TRBD1 (5 bases). This CDR3 has 16 residues. CDR1 is MNHNY, CDR2 SVGAGI, per germline (reference sequence). Trimming shortened V by 0 bases and J by 6 bases, and 17 bases separated the two germline ends. CDR3 coding DNA: TGTGCCAGCAGTTACTCCCGGGGCGGCCGGGAGGATGGCTACACCTTC. Amino acid sequence: CASSYSRGGREDGYTF.

The rearrangement uses TRBV7-9 and TRBJ2-7; 8 bases line up with TRBD1. CDR1 is SEHNR and CDR2 is FQNEAQ in the germline V gene (reference sequence). The V and J ends lost 1 base and 5 bases, in that order; junction bases with no gene match: 4. This CDR3 region has 14 residues. CDR3 nucleotides: TGTGCCAGCAGCTTAGGACAGGGGTTCAACGAGCAGTACTTC. Translating it yields CASSLGQGFNEQYF.

The CDR3 region has the DNA TGTGCCAGCTCTACCAGGTACCGGGAGGACTCCGGAAACACCATATATTTT. Residues: CASSTRYREDSGNTIYF. This chain uses TRBV18 with TRBJ1-3; D gene ambiguous. Germline CDR1 reads KGHSH; CDR2 reads LQKENI. The CDR3 runs 17 residues. V was trimmed by 6 bases and J by 4 bases, leaving 22 bases between them.

This clone was picked up one time. The chain links TRBV30 to TRBJ2-7; either TRBD1 or TRBD2 may fit D (6 bases each). Trimming removed 0 bases at V and 2 bases at J, with 17 bases between. Germline V CDR1 and CDR2: GTSNPN, SVGIG (reference sequence). CDR3 length: 16 residues. The CDR3 here is CAWSVRRGARPYEQYF. The CDR3 DNA reads as TGTGCCTGGAGTGTAAGAAGGGGGGCAAGACCCTACGAGCAGTACTTC.

The V gene is TRBV7-6, the J gene TRBJ2-7, with TRBD1 matching over 9 bases. This CDR3 has 14 residues. The germline CDR1 and CDR2 sequences are SGHVS and FNYEAQ. The V and J ends lost 5 bases and 2 bases, in that order; junction bases with no gene match: 4. CDR3 coding DNA: TGTGCCAGCAGCGGGACAGGGCCGGCCTACGAGCAGTACTTC. This sequence encodes CASSGTGPAYEQYF. Full variable domain (remainder filled in from reference TRBV7-6 and TRBJ2-7): GAGVSQSPRYKVTKRGQDVALRCDPISGHVSLYWYRQALGQGPEFLTYFNYEAQQDKSGLPNDRFSAERPEGSISTLTIQRTEQRDSAMYRCASSGTGPAYEQYFGPGTRLTVT.

The rearrangement links TRBV29-1 to TRBJ2-1, with 9 bases matching TRBD1. The CDR3 contains 15 residues. Germline V gene data show CDR1 as SQVTM and CDR2 as ANQGSEA. The CDR3 DNA follows: TGCAGGGGTGATACCGGGGGACAGGGTATTAATGAGCAGTTCTTC. It encodes CRGDTGGQGINEQFF.

This chain connects TRBV6-6 to TRBJ2-5, with D hard to call. The germline CDR1 and CDR2 sequences are MNHNY and SVGAGI (reference sequence). CDR3 length: 14 residues. Trimming removed 6 bases from V and 1 base from J, with 12 bases in between. As DNA, the CDR3 is TGTGCCAGCAGCCCCAGACTCATCCAAGAGACCCAGTACTTC. Translating gives CASSPRLIQETQYF.

The chain carries TRBV14 and TRBJ1-2; D call uncertain. The CDR3 contains 14 residues. Germline assignment: CDR1 SGHDN and CDR2 FVKESK. V shed 5 bases and J shed 2 bases, with 12 bases lying between them. CDR3: CASSSRLDNYGYTF. The CDR3 DNA reads TGTGCCAGCAGCTCTCGGCTAGACAACTATGGCTACACCTTC.

This sequence joins TRBV5-6 and TRBJ2-4; D is ambiguous. This CDR3 is 14 amino acids long. The germline V and J ends were trimmed by 0 bases and 1 base, with 5 bases remaining between them. CDR1 is SGHDT, CDR2 YYEEEE, per germline. CDR3 DNA: TGTGCCAGCAGCTTGGGAGTTGCCAAAAACATTCAGTACTTC. It is translated as CASSLGVAKNIQYF.

The chain couples TRBV6-1 to TRBJ2-3; D gene uncertain. The CDR3 consists of 15 residues. The germline V gene encodes CDR1 MNHNS and CDR2 SASEGT. V was cut by 5 bases and J by 2 bases, with 14 bases left in between. CDR3 in amino acids: CASSLRGSSTDTQYF. The DNA of the CDR3 is TGTGCCAGCAGTCTCAGAGGCAGCTCCACAGATACGCAGTATTTT.

The chain has TRBV7-2 and TRBJ1-5; no reliable D call. Trimming removed 4 bases at V and 4 bases at J, with 8 bases between. Germline CDR1 and CDR2: SGHTA and FQGNSA. This CDR3 contains 13 residues. The CDR3 spells CASSSQGNQPQHF. The CDR3, as DNA: TGTGCCAGCAGCTCTCAAGGGAATCAGCCCCAGCATTTT.

The chain joins TRBV28 to TRBJ1-2; a weak D match, TRBD1 (5 bases). This CDR3 has 14 amino acids. Trimming stripped 6 bases from V and 4 bases from J, with 15 bases between. Germline V gene sequence: CDR1 MDHEN, CDR2 SYDVKM. The CDR3 reads CASRGQTFRYGYTF. In DNA, the CDR3 is TGTGCCAGCAGGGGGCAGACGTTTCGCTATGGCTACACCTTC.

This clone occurred once. The chain couples TRBV27 to TRBJ2-1; D perhaps matches TRBD2 (6 bases). The CDR3 spans 15 residues. Trimming took 3 bases from V and 1 from J, leaving 10 bases between them. Germline loops: CDR1 MNHEY, CDR2 SMNVEV (reference sequence). The CDR3 nucleotides read TGTGCCAGCAGTTTCGGAGGGGCTTCCTACAATGAGCAGTTCTTC. It is translated as CASSFGGASYNEQFF.

The rearrangement uses TRBV21-1 and TRBJ2-3; the tabulated D call, TRBD1, remains unverified against the DNA. TRBV21-1 is marked as a pseudogene. The CDR3 spans 14 residues. The CDR3, as DNA: TGTGCCAGCAGCTCCCGGGACAGGCTAGATACGCAGTATTTT. The encoded protein is CASSSRDRLDTQYF.

The chain recombines TRBV28 with TRBJ2-7, with 7 nucleotides matching TRBD1. V shed 7 bases and J 2 bases; nucleotides not matched to a gene: 2. This CDR3 has 12 amino acids. Germline CDR1 MDHEN, CDR2 SYDVKM. The CDR3 DNA sequence: TGTGCCAGCAACAGGGGAGCCTACGAGCAGTACTTC. Translating it yields CASNRGAYEQYF.

V usage is TRBV7-9 and J usage is TRBJ1-2; D not certain. V lost 0 bases to trimming and J lost 7 bases, with 6 bases between them. Germline V lookup: CDR1 SEHNR, CDR2 FQNEAQ (reference sequence). The CDR3 covers 12 residues. The CDR3, as DNA: TGTGCCAGCAGCTTAGCGGGAGTTGGCTACACCTTC. Its translation: CASSLAGVGYTF.

This chain connects TRBV6-6 to TRBJ1-5, with 8 nucleotides matching TRBD1. V lost 4 bases, J lost 7 bases, and 9 bases stayed unmatched. The CDR3 has 15 amino acids. CDR1 is MNHNY and CDR2 is SVGAGI in the germline V gene (reference sequence). CDR3 coding DNA: TGTGCCAGCAGTTCGGGACAGGAGGTCCGACAGCCCCAGCATTTT. It is translated as CASSSGQEVRQPQHF.

This chain links TRBV9 with TRBJ2-5, with 7 bases that match TRBD1. The germline V gene has CDR1 SGDLS and CDR2 YYNGEE. The CDR3 spans 15 residues. V was pared by 4 bases and J by 5 bases, with 11 bases of the junction left unmatched. CDR3 residues: CASSLREGAGETQYF. CDR3 coding DNA: TGTGCCAGCAGCCTAAGAGAGGGGGCCGGCGAGACCCAGTACTTC.

The chain recombines TRBV10-2 with TRBJ1-2; the D is unclear. Looked up from germline, CDR1 is WSHSY and CDR2 is SAAADI. Deletions cut 3 bases from V and 10 bases from J, with 12 bases between. The CDR3 totals 12 residues. The CDR3 protein is CASSDRLDIYTF. The CDR3 coding sequence is TGCGCCAGCAGTGATCGCCTTGACATCTACACCTTC.

V and J are TRBV30 and TRBJ1-5; perhaps TRBD1 as D (5 bases). CDR3 length: 14 amino acids. The V and J ends lost 5 bases and 0 bases respectively, with 11 bases between them. Germline CDR1 and CDR2: GTSNPN and SVGIG (reference sequence). CDR3: CAWGGGLSNQPQHF. The CDR3 DNA is TGTGCCTGGGGGGGAGGACTTAGCAATCAGCCCCAGCATTTT.

The chain couples TRBV25-1 to TRBJ1-1; weak D call: TRBD1 (5 bases). The CDR3 consists of 13 residues. Germline lookup yields CDR1 MGHDK and CDR2 SYGVNS. Trimming stripped 2 bases from V and 3 bases from J, with 7 bases between. CDR3 DNA sequence: TGTGCCAGCAGTGAAGGGGGATACACTGAAGCTTTCTTT. This codes for CASSEGGYTEAFF. Full variable domain (rest looked up from reference TRBV25-1 and TRBJ1-1): EADIYQTPRYLVIGTGKKITLECSQTMGHDKMYWYQQDPGMELHLIHYSYGVNSTEKGDLSSESTVSRIRTEHFPLTLESARPSHTSQYLCASSEGGYTEAFFGQGTRLTVV.

V usage is TRBV28 and J usage is TRBJ1-2; a weak D match, TRBD1 (5 bases). This CDR3 contains 15 residues. Trimming pared 6 bases from V and 1 base from J, leaving 15 bases between. Germline V gene lookup returns CDR1 MDHEN and CDR2 SYDVKM. CDR3 loop: CASRDPGGFNYGYTF. The CDR3 DNA follows: TGTGCCAGCAGGGACCCCGGGGGTTTTAACTATGGCTACACCTTC.

This clone appeared once. V gene TRBV28 combines with J gene TRBJ2-5; 8 bases match TRBD1. The CDR3 has 15 residues. Germline-derived CDR1 and CDR2 are MDHEN and SYDVKM. The ends lost 5 bases at V and 0 bases at J; junction bases unmatched: 5. In DNA, the CDR3 is TGTGCCAGCAGTCTTCAGGGGGCGTACCAAGAGACCCAGTACTTC. Protein: CASSLQGAYQETQYF.

For this clone: As the CDR3 is not closed by the conserved phenylalanine or tryptophan, this likely results from a read error. No DNA is shown, since the ends of the CDR3 on it are uncertain; the CDR3 is the one TCRdb lists. This rearrangement joins TRBV20-1 to TRBJ2-3; the D call TRBD2 from the table was never checked on the DNA. From its first to its last residue, the CDR3 has 11 amino acids. Germline CDR1 is DFQATT and CDR2 is SNEGSKA (reference sequence). The CDR3 protein is CSGKAGGLHGL.

The chain employs TRBV5-5 and TRBJ2-7, with a possible D match to TRBD2 (5 bases). Between the trimmed V and J ends, which lost 4 bases and 5 bases, there was a span of 13 bases. This CDR3 comprises 13 residues. Germline assignment: CDR1 SGHKS and CDR2 YYEKEE (reference sequence). The CDR3 protein is CASSPPGIDEQYF. As DNA, the CDR3 is TGTGCCAGCAGCCCCCCGGGGATCGACGAGCAGTACTTC.

This chain links TRBV5-1 with TRBJ2-3, with D hard to call. This CDR3 region has 13 residues. Germline V gene sequence: CDR1 SGHRS, CDR2 YFSETQ. V was cut by 0 bases and J by 3 bases, with 5 bases left in between. Here the CDR3 DNA reads TGCGCCAGCAGCTTGGCTTCTACAGATACGCAGTATTTT. Translation gives CASSLASTDTQYF.

The DNA for the CDR3 is TGTGCCAGCAGCTTAACGCAGGCGGTGACCGGGGAGCTGTTTTTT. Amino acid sequence: CASSLTQAVTGELFF. The chain joins TRBV7-3 to TRBJ2-2; D is unclear. With 0 bases removed from V and 5 bases from J, the gap between germline ends came to 10 bases. Germline CDR1 and CDR2: SGHTA and FQGTGA. The CDR3 is 15 amino acids. Filled out from reference TRBV7-3 and TRBJ2-2, the complete variable domain reads GAGVSQTPSNKVTEKGKYVELRCDPISGHTALYWYRQSLGQGPEFLIYFQGTGAADDSGLPNDRFFAVRPEGSVSTLKIQRTERGDSAVYLCASSLTQAVTGELFFGEGSRLTVL.

CDR3 nucleotides: TGCAGCGTTGAAAGGGGATTGGGGGGGGCCTACAATGAGCAGTTCTTC. Its protein is CSVERGLGGAYNEQFF. The V call is TRBV29-1, the J call TRBJ2-1, with 7 bases that match TRBD2. The CDR3 runs 16 residues. The V and J ends lost 2 bases and 2 bases, in that order; junction bases with no gene match: 9. Germline assignment: CDR1 SQVTM and CDR2 ANQGSEA.

This chain uses TRBV11-2 with TRBJ1-3, with D maybe TRBD1 (6 bases). Germline CDR1 reads SGHAT; CDR2 reads FQNNGV. V shed 5 bases and J shed 4 bases, with 9 bases lying between them. The length of the CDR3 is 13 residues. In DNA, the CDR3 is TGTGCCAGCAGCACTGGACAGGGAAACACCATATATTTT. The encoded protein is CASSTGQGNTIYF.